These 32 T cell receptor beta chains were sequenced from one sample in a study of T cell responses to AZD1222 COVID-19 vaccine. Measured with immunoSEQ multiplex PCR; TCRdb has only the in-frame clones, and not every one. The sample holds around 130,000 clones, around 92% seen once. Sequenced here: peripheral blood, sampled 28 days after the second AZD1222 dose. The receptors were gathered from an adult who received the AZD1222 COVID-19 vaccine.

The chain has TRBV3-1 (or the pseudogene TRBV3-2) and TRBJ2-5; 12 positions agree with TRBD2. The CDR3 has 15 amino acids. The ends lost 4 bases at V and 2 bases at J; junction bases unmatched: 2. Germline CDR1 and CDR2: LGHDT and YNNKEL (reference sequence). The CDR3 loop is CASSPGLAGQETQYF. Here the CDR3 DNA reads TGTGCCAGCAGCCCGGGACTAGCGGGTCAAGAGACCCAGTACTTC.

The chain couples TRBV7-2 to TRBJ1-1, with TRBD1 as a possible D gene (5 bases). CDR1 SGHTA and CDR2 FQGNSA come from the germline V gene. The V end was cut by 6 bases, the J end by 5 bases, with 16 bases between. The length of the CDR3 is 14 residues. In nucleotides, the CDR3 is TGTGCCAGCAGGGGTACAGGTTCGGGGACTGAAGCTTTCTTT. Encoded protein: CASRGTGSGTEAFF. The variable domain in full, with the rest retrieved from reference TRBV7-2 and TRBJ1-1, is GAGVSQSPSNKVTEKGKDVELRCDPISGHTALYWYRQSLGQGLEFLIYFQGNSAPDKSGLPSDRFSAERTGGSVSTLTIQRTQQEDSAVYLCASRGTGSGTEAFFGQGTRLTVV.

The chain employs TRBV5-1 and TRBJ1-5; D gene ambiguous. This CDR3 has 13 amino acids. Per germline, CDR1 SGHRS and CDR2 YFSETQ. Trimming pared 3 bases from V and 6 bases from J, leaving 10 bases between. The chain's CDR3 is CASSYLGFQPQHF. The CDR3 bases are TGCGCCAGCAGCTACCTCGGGTTTCAGCCCCAGCATTTT.

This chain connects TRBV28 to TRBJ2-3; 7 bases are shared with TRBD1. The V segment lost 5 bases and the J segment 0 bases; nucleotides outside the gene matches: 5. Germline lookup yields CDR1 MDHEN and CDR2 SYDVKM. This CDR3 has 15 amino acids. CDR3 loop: CASSPGQSSTDTQYF. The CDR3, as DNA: TGTGCCAGCAGTCCGGGACAGTCTAGCACAGATACGCAGTATTTT. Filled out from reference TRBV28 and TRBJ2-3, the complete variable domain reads DVKVTQSSRYLVKRTGEKVFLECVQDMDHENMFWYRQDPGLGLRLIYFSYDVKMKEKGDIPEGYSVSREKKERFSLILESASTNQTSMYLCASSPGQSSTDTQYFGPGTRLTVL.

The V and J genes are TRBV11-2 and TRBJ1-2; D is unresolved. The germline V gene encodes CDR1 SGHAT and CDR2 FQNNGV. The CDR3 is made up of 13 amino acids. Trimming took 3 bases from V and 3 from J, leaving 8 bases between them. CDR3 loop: CASSFRRDYGYTF. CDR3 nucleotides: TGTGCCAGCAGCTTCAGACGGGACTATGGCTACACCTTC. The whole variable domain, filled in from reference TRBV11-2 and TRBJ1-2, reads EAGVAQSPRYKIIEKRQSVAFWCNPISGHATLYWYQQILGQGPKLLIQFQNNGVVDDSQLPKDRFSAERLKGVDSTLKIQPAKLEDSAVYLCASSFRRDYGYTFGSGTRLTVV.

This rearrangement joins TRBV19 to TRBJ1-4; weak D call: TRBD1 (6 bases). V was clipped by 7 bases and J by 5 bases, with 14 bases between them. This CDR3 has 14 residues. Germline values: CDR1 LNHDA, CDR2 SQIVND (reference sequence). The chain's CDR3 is CASKTGPFNEKLFF. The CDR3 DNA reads TGTGCCAGTAAAACAGGGCCCTTCAATGAAAAACTGTTTTTT.

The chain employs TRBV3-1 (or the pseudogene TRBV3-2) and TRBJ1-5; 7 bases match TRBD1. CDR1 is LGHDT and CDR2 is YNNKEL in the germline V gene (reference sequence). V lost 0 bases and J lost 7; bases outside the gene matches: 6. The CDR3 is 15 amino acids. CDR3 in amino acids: CASSQDQGEGQPQHF. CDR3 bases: TGTGCCAGCAGCCAAGATCAGGGGGAAGGACAGCCCCAGCATTTT.

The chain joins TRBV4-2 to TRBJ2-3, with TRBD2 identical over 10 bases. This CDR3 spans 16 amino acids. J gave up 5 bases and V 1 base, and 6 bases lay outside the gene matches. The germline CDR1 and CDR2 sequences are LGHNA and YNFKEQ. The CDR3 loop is CASSQVSGGLGDTQYF. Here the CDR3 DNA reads TGTGCCAGCAGCCAAGTTAGCGGGGGGCTGGGAGATACGCAGTATTTT.

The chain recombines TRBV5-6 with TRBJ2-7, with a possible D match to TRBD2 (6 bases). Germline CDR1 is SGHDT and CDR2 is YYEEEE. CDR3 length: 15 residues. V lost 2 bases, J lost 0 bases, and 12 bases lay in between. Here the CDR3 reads CASSFGSPPSYEQYV. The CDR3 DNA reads TGTGCCAGCAGCTTCGGGAGTCCCCCCTCCTACGAGCAGTACGTC.

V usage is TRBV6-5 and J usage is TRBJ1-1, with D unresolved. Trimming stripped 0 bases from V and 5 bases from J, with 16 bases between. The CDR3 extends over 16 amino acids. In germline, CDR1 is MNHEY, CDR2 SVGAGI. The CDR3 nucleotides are TGTGCCAGCAGTTACTCCGGTATCGTACTTGGAACTGAAGCTTTCTTT. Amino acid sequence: CASSYSGIVLGTEAFF.

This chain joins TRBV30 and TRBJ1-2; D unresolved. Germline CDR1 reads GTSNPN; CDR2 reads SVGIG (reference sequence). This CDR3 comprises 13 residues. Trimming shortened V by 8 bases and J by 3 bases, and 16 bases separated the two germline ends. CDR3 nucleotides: TGTGCCACCCCGATGACGGGAGACTATGGCTACACCTTC. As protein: CATPMTGDYGYTF.

The CDR3 nucleotides read TGTGCCAGCAGGGGCGACAGGGGCGGCGGCTACACCTTC. The encoded protein is CASRGDRGGGYTF. The chain carries TRBV12-3 or TRBV12-4 and TRBJ1-2; 8 bases align to TRBD1. This CDR3 spans 13 amino acids. Trimming cost V 6 bases and J 8 bases; bases outside gene matches: 8.

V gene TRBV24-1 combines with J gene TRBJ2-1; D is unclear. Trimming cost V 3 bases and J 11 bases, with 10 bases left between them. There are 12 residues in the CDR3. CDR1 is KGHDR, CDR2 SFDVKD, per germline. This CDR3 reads CATSDPQLKQFF. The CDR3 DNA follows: TGTGCCACCAGTGATCCGCAACTGAAGCAGTTCTTC.

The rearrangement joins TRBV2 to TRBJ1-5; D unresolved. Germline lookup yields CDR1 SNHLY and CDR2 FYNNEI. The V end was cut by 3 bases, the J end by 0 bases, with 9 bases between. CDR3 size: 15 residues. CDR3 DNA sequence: TGTGCCAGCAGTGACGACTTGTATAGCAATCAGCCCCAGCATTTT. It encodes CASSDDLYSNQPQHF.

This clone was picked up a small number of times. CDR3: CASSPDNYGYTF. The CDR3 coding sequence is TGTGCCAGCAGCCCTGATAACTATGGCTACACCTTC. The chain is built from TRBV7-3 and TRBJ1-2; unclear D gene. V lost 5 bases to trimming and J lost 1 base, with 5 bases between them. From germline, CDR1 is SGHTA and CDR2 FQGTGA. The CDR3 is made up of 12 amino acids.

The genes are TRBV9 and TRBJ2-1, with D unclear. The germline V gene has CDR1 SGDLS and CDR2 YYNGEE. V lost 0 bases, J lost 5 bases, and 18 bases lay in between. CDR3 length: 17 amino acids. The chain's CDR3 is CASSVAGFRRVDNEQFF. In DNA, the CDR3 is TGTGCCAGCAGCGTAGCAGGTTTCCGTCGGGTTGACAATGAGCAGTTCTTC.

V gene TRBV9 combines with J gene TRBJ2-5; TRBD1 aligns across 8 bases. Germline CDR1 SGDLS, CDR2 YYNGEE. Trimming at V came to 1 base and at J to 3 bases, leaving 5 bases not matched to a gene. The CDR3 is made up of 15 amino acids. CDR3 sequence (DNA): TGTGCCAGCAGCGTATCCAGGGGGCGAGAAGAGACCCAGTACTTC. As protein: CASSVSRGREETQYF. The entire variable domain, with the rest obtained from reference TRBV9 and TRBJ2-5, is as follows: DSGVTQTPKHLITATGQRVTLRCSPRSGDLSVYWYQQSLDQGLQFLIQYYNGEERAKGNILERFSAQQFPDLHSELNLSSLELGDSALYFCASSVSRGREETQYFGPGTRLLVL.

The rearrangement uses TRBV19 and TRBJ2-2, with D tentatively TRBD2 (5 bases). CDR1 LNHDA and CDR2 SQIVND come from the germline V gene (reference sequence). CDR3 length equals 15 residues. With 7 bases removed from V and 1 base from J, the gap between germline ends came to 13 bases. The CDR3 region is CASTNGAENTGELFF. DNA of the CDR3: TGTGCCAGTACAAACGGAGCGGAGAACACCGGGGAGCTGTTTTTT.

The CDR3 DNA reads as TGCGCCAGCAGCCAAGCGGAGGGCCTCGGCAATGAGCAGTTCTTC. It translates to CASSQAEGLGNEQFF. This chain links TRBV4-1 with TRBJ2-1; possibly TRBD2 for D (6 bases). The CDR3 has 15 amino acids. V lost 1 base to trimming and J lost 6 bases, with 13 bases between them. Germline V gene lookup returns CDR1 MGHRA and CDR2 YSYEKL.

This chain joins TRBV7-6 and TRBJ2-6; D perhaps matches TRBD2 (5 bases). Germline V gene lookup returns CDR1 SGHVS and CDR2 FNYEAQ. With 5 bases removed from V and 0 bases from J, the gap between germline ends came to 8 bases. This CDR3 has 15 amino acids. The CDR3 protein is CASSGLNSGANVLTF. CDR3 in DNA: TGTGCCAGCAGCGGACTGAACTCTGGGGCCAACGTCCTGACTTTC.

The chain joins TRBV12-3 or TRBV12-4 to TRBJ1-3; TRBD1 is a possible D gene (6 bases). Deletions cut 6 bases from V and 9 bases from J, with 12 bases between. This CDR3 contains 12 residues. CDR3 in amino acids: CASRTTGPTIYF. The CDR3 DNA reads TGTGCCAGCAGGACAACAGGGCCCACCATATATTTT.

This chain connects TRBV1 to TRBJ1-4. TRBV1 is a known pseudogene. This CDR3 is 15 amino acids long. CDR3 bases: TGCACCAGCAGCCACCTCCGGGCCTGGCGTGAAAAACTGTTTTTT. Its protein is CTSSHLRAWREKLFF.

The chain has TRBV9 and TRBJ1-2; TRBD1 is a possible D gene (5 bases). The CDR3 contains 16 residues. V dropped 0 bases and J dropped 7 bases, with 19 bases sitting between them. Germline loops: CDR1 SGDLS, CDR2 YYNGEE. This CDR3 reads CASSVVQGSAVAGYTF. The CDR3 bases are TGTGCCAGCAGCGTAGTCCAGGGATCGGCCGTTGCTGGCTACACCTTC.

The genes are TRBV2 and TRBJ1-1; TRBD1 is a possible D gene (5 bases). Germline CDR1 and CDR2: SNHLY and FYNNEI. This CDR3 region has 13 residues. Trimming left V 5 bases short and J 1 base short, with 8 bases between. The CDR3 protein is CASSLDRNTEAFF. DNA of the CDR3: TGTGCCAGCAGTCTCGACAGGAACACTGAAGCTTTCTTT.

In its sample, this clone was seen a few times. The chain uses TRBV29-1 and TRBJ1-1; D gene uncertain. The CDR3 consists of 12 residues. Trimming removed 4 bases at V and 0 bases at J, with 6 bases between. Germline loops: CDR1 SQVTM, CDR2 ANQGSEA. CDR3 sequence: CSVAGVNTEAFF. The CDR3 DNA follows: TGCAGCGTTGCCGGCGTGAACACTGAAGCTTTCTTT.

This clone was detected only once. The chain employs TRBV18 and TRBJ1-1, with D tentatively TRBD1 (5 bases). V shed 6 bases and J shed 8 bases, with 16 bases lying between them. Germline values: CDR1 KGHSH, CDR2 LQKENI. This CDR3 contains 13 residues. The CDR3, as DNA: TGTGCCAGCTCGCGGGACGGCGTGGAGGAAGCTTTCTTT. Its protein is CASSRDGVEEAFF.

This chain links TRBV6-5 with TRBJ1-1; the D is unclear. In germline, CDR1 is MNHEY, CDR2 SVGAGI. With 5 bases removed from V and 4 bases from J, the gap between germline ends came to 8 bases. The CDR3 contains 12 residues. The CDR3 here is CASSPWGTEAFF. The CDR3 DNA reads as TGTGCCAGCAGTCCGTGGGGCACTGAAGCTTTCTTT.

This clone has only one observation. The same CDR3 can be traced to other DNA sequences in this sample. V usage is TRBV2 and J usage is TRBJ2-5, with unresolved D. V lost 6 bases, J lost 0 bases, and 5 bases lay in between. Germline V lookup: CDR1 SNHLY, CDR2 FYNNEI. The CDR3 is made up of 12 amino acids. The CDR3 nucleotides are TGTGCCAGCAGAGGGTACCAAGAGACCCAGTACTTC. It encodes CASRGYQETQYF.

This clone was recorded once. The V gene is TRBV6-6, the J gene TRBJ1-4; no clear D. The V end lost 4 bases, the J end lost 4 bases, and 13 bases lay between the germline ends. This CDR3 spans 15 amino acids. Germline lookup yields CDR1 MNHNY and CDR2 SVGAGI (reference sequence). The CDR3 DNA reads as TGTGCCAGCAGTTCTACGGAAACTTATAATGAAAAACTGTTTTTT. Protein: CASSSTETYNEKLFF.

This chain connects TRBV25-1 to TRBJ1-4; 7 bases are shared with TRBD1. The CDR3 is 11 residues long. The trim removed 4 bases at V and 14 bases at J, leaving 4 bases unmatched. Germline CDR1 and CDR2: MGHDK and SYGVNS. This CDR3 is CASSVNRGLFF. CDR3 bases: TGTGCCAGCAGTGTCAACAGGGGTCTGTTTTTT.

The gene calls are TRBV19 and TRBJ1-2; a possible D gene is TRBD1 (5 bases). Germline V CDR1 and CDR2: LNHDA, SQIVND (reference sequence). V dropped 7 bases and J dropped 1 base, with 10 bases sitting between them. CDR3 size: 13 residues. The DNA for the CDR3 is TGTGCCAGTACCCCTCAGGGTAACTATGGCTACACCTTC. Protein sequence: CASTPQGNYGYTF.

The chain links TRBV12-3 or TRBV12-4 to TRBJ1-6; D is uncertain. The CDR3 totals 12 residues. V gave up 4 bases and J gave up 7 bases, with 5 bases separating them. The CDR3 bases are TGTGCCAGCAGTTCATCGAATTCACCCCTCCACTTT. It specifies CASSSSNSPLHF.